A selection of T cell receptor beta chains follows, all from one sample in a study of vaccination effects on CD4 cells after COVID-19. These TCRs' antigens remain unknown. Repertoires were generated with immunoSEQ multiplex PCR, while TCRdb's copy carries only in-frame clones and drops some. Of about 79,000 clones listed, 60% to 80% were seen once; the top ten hold around 1.5%. Specimen: CD4+ T cells from PBMCs cultured with HCoV-229E spike peptides, collected before COVID-19 vaccination. The receptors stem from a human donor who received a COVID-19 vaccine. CDR3s include the opening cysteine and the closing phenylalanine or tryptophan. D genes are given only for firm matches. For some rows the clone size is stated as once, few or many, or as a class when expanded; others skip it.

size: NA
D: NA
J: TRBJ1-5
V: TRBV10-3
DNA: TGTGCCGCCGGGGGCGGCGATCACAATCAGCCCCAGCATTTT
CDR3: CAAGGGDHNQPQHF

size: once
D: NA
J: TRBJ1-1
V: TRBV11-3
DNA: TGTGCCAGCAGCTTAGAGGTGAACACTGAAGCTTTCTTT
CDR3: CASSLEVNTEAFF

size: few
D: NA
J: TRBJ2-2
V: TRBV28
DNA: TGTGCCAGCAGTTTATCTCAAAGCACAGGGAACACCGGGGAGCTGTTTTTT
CDR3: CASSLSQSTGNTGELFF

size: NA
D: NA
J: TRBJ1-3
V: TRBV28
DNA: TGTGCCAGCATGGGCAGGACTGGAAACACCATATATTTT
CDR3: CASMGRTGNTIYF

size: NA
D: NA
J: TRBJ1-1
V: TRBV18
DNA: TGTGCCAGCTCACCCCCCGGTGTATTCGGCACTGAAGCTTTCTTT
CDR3: CASSPPGVFGTEAFF

size: once
D: NA
J: TRBJ2-1
V: TRBV19
DNA: TGTGCCAGTAGTATGGCGAGGGGGGGATACAATGAGCAGTTCTTC
CDR3: CASSMARGGYNEQFF

size: NA
D: TRBD1
J: TRBJ1-6
V: TRBV7-3
DNA: TGTGCCACCCGGACAGGGGGGAATTCACCCCTCCACTTT
CDR3: CATRTGGNSPLHF

size: once
D: TRBD1
J: TRBJ2-6
V: TRBV18
DNA: TGTGCCAGCTCCGACACAGGGGGTGATGCTGGGGCCAACGTCCTGACTTTC
CDR3: CASSDTGGDAGANVLTF

size: few
D: NA
J: TRBJ1-1
V: TRBV6-5
DNA: TGTGCCAGCCGGTTTCCGAACACTGAAGCTTTCTTT
CDR3: CASRFPNTEAFF

size: once
D: TRBD1
J: TRBJ2-3
V: TRBV3-1/TRBV3-2
DNA: TGTGCCAGCAGCCAGTGTCGACAGGGGGCGAAGGTAGATACGCAGTATTTT
CDR3: CASSQCRQGAKVDTQYF

size: NA
D: TRBD1
J: TRBJ1-4
V: TRBV6-1
DNA: TGTGCCAGCAGTGATCCGGGACAGGGCATCCATAATGAAAAACTGTTTTTT
CDR3: CASSDPGQGIHNEKLFF

size: NA
D: TRBD2
J: TRBJ2-1
V: TRBV9
DNA: TGTGCCAGCAGCGCCCCATACTCCGGGACTAGCCTTTACAATGAGCAGTTCTTC
CDR3: CASSAPYSGTSLYNEQFF

size: NA
D: NA
J: TRBJ1-1
V: TRBV3-1/TRBV3-2
DNA: TGTGCCAGCAGCCAAGGTACGGTGAACACTGAAGCTTTCTTT
CDR3: CASSQGTVNTEAFF

size: NA
D: NA
J: TRBJ1-6
V: TRBV5-6
DNA: TGTGCCAGCAGCTTGGTCGGGGGAAATTCACCCCTCCACTTT
CDR3: CASSLVGGNSPLHF

size: few
D: NA
J: TRBJ2-1
V: TRBV7-3
DNA: TGTGCCAGCAGCGAAACCGGCGATCAAGACTGGAATGAGCAGTTCTTC
CDR3: CASSETGDQDWNEQFF

size: NA
D: NA
J: TRBJ1-4
V: TRBV10-2
DNA: TGCGCCAGCAGTGAGTCGGCTGAGGCGAAACTGTTTTTT
CDR3: CASSESAEAKLFF

size: once
D: TRBD2
J: TRBJ2-3
V: TRBV18
DNA: TGTGCCAGCTCACCACCAAATAGCGGGGGGGATACGCAGTATTTT
CDR3: CASSPPNSGGDTQYF

size: NA
D: TRBD1
J: TRBJ2-3
V: TRBV5-1
DNA: TGCGCCAGCAGCTACGGACAGGGGTCAGATACGCAGTATTTT
CDR3: CASSYGQGSDTQYF

size: few
D: NA
J: TRBJ1-5
V: TRBV7-2
DNA: TGTGCCAGCAGCACCCAAGGCGGCAATCAGCCCCAGCATTTT
CDR3: CASSTQGGNQPQHF